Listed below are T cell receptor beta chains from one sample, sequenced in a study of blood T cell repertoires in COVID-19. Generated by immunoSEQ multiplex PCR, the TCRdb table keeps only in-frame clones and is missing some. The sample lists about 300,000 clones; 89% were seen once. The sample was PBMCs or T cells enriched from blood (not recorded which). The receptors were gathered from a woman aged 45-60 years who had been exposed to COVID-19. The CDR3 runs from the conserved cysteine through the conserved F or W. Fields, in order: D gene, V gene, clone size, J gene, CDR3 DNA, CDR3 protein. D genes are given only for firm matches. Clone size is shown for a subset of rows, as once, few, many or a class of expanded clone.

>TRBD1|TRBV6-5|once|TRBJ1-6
TGTGCCAGCAGGTCAGGGGGTGCGAATAATTCACCCCTCCACTTT
CASRSGGANNSPLHF
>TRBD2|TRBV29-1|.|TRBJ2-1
TGCAGCGTTCTGCTAGCGGGGTGGAATGAGCAGTTCTTC
CSVLLAGWNEQFF
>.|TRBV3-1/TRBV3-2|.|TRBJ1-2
TGTGCCAGCAGCCAAGATAACAAGGGGTTTGGCTATGGCTACACCTTC
CASSQDNKGFGYGYTF
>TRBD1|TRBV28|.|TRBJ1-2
TGTGCCAGCAGTTTATTTCGGACAGGGATTTCCTATGGCTACACCTTC
CASSLFRTGISYGYTF
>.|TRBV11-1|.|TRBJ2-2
TGTGCCAGCAGCCTCGTGGCCTCCCTGGGCTCCGGGGAGCTGTTTTTT
CASSLVASLGSGELFF
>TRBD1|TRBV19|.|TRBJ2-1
TGTGCCAGTAGTGTCGGGACAGGGGTCAATGAGCAGTTCTTC
CASSVGTGVNEQFF
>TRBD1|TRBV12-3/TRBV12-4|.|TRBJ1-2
TGTGCCAGCAGCCCGACAGGGGTTGGCTACACCTTC
CASSPTGVGYTF
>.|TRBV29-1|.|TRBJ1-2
TGCAGCGTTGAAGCACCCACAGGGCAGTGGGGAGGCTACACCTTC
CSVEAPTGQWGGYTF
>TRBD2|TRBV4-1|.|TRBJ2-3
TGCGCCAGCAGCCAAGATCAGCCGGGACTAGCGGGGGATACGCAGTATTTT
CASSQDQPGLAGDTQYF
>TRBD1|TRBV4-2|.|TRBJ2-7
TGTGCCAGCAGCCCCGGGACAGGGGCCTACGAGCAGTACTTC
CASSPGTGAYEQYF
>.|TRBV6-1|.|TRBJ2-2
TGTGCCAGCAGTGATGCACCAGGGTTTGTCGGGGAGCTGTTTTTT
CASSDAPGFVGELFF
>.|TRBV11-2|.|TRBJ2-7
TGTGCCAGCAGCTCCCCCCGGGGGACCTACGAGCAGTACTTC
CASSSPRGTYEQYF
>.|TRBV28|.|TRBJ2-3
TGTGCCAGCACCCCGGGGGGAGGGGGGGCGTTATATTCCCCAGATACGCAGTATTTT
CASTPGGGGALYSPDTQYF
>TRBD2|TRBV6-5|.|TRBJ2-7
TGTGCCAGCAGTTATGGTCTAGCGGGGACCTACGAGCAGTACTTC
CASSYGLAGTYEQYF
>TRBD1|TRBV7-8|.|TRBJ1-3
TGTGCCAGCAGCTTAGTGCCGACAGGGGTTGAAGTGGGTAGCACCATATATTTT
CASSLVPTGVEVGSTIYF
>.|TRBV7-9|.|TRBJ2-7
TGTGCCAGCAGCTTAGGTGCTAGCTTCGCCTACGAGCAGTACTTC
CASSLGASFAYEQYF
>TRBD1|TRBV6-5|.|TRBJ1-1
TGTGCCAGCAGACAATTACAGGGGGCTGAAGCTTTCTTT
CASRQLQGAEAFF
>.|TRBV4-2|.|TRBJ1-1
TGTGCCAGCAGCCAAGGAGTAATGAACACTGAAGCTTTCTTT
CASSQGVMNTEAFF
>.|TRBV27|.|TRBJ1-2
TGTGCCAGCAGTTCCTCGGCAGGGGCTATTTTCAACTATGGCTACACCTTC
CASSSSAGAIFNYGYTF
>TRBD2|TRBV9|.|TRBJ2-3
TGTGCCAGCAGCGTAGGGCCCTCCGGGTTTGCGGGGGGCACAGATACGCAGTATTTT
CASSVGPSGFAGGTDTQYF
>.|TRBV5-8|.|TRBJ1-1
TGTGCCAGCAGCCGGGGGGGGACCTTT
CASSRGGTF
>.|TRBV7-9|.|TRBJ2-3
TGTGCCAGCAGCCCAACCAGGGACACAGATACGCAGTATTTT
CASSPTRDTDTQYF
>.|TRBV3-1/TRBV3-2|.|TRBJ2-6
TGTGCCAGCAGCCAAGGGGCTAGCAGGCGCAGCTCTGGGGCCAACGTCCTGACTTTC
CASSQGASRRSSGANVLTF
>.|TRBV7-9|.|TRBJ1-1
TGTGCCAGCAGCTTAGCCCTCAGCCAGGGTTTCTTT
CASSLALSQGFF
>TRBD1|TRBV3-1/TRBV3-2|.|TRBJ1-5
TGTGCCAGCAGCCTGTATGGGACAGGGGATCAGCCCCAGCATTTT
CASSLYGTGDQPQHF